One sample yielded the 16 T cell receptor beta chains listed below, sequenced in a study of early stage breast cancer tumors. Sequenced by immunoSEQ multiplex PCR; TCRdb stores in-frame clones only, minus some. The sample holds about 72,000 clones, 70% to 85% seen once. The sample comprised blood. The receptor set was obtained from a person between 55 and 69 years old with breast cancer.

Note on this clone: The junction shows a germline mismatch at one end, possibly a read error. V gene TRBV7-2 combines with J gene TRBJ2-1; 8 bases map to TRBD2. The CDR3 has 14 amino acids. Per the germline V gene, CDR1 is SGHTA and CDR2 is FQGNSA. CDR3 sequence reads: CASSAPGFREGFIF. As DNA, the CDR3 is TGTGCCAGCAGCGCCCCTGGCTTCCGGGAGGGCTTTATCTTC.

The chain has TRBV7-8 and TRBJ2-1; 9 nucleotides agree with TRBD2. There are 16 residues in the CDR3. CDR1 is SGHVS, CDR2 FQNEAQ, per germline. V lost 8 bases to trimming and J lost 5 bases; unmatched junction nucleotides: 13. The CDR3 region has the DNA TGTGCCAGCGGACAGCTTAGCGGGGGAGCCGACAATGAGCAGTTCTTC. It codes for CASGQLSGGADNEQFF. Combining the CDR3 with reference TRBV7-8 and TRBJ2-1 gives the whole variable domain GAGVSQSPRYKVAKRGQDVALRCDPISGHVSLFWYQQALGQGPEFLTYFQNEAQLDKSGLPSDRFFAERPEGSVSTLKIQRTQQEDSAVYLCASGQLSGGADNEQFFGPGTRLTVL.

The CDR3 here is CASSAPGGARTEAFF. The CDR3 bases are TGTGCCAGCAGTGCCCCAGGGGGCGCGAGGACTGAAGCTTTCTTT. The chain recombines TRBV25-1 with TRBJ1-1; TRBD1 agrees at 8 bases. After removal of 4 bases from V and 5 bases from J, the junction contained 9 bases not matched to a gene. CDR1 is MGHDK, CDR2 SYGVNS, per germline. The CDR3 is 15 residues long.

The chain has TRBV27 and TRBJ1-2; D not resolved. The CDR3 is made up of 16 amino acids. Per the germline V gene, CDR1 is MNHEY and CDR2 is SMNVEV (reference sequence). V shed 1 base and J shed 8 bases, with 20 bases lying between them. CDR3 DNA: TGTGCCAGCAGTTTATACCCCGGATCCGGATCTAACGGCTACACCTTC. This encodes CASSLYPGSGSNGYTF.

The chain links TRBV25-1 to TRBJ1-6; 8 bases map to TRBD1. Losses at the gene ends were 6 bases for V and 10 bases for J; bases not matched to a gene: 8. CDR1 MGHDK and CDR2 SYGVNS come from the germline V gene. CDR3 length equals 14 residues. The CDR3 loop reads CASRDDRGFSPLHF. The CDR3 DNA is TGTGCCAGCAGAGACGACAGGGGTTTCTCACCCCTCCACTTT. Supplemented by reference TRBV25-1 and TRBJ1-6, the full variable domain reads EADIYQTPRYLVIGTGKKITLECSQTMGHDKMYWYQQDPGMELHLIHYSYGVNSTEKGDLSSESTVSRIRTEHFPLTLESARPSHTSQYLCASRDDRGFSPLHFGNGTRLTVT.

This sequence joins TRBV28 and TRBJ1-1; 12 bases are shared with TRBD1. V was clipped by 2 bases and J by 6 bases; unmatched bases: 10. CDR1 is MDHEN, CDR2 SYDVKM, per germline. CDR3 length equals 17 residues. The DNA of the CDR3 is TGTGCCAGCAGTTTAAGGGGACAGGGGGCGAAGATCGCTGAAGCTTTCTTT. It codes for CASSLRGQGAKIAEAFF.

The V gene is TRBV6-5, the J gene TRBJ2-3; TRBD2 agrees at 12 bases. CDR1 and CDR2 from the germline V gene are MNHEY and SVGAGI. CDR3 length equals 16 residues. The trim removed 4 bases at V and 3 bases at J, leaving 5 bases unmatched. CDR3 amino acids: CASSSSGLAGTDTQYF. CDR3 coding DNA: TGTGCCAGCAGTTCCTCAGGACTAGCGGGGACAGATACGCAGTATTTT.

The gene calls are TRBV27 and TRBJ2-2; D remains ambiguous. CDR1 and CDR2 from the germline V gene are MNHEY and SMNVEV (reference sequence). The V end was cut by 3 bases, the J end by 0 bases, with 5 bases between. The CDR3 is made up of 14 amino acids. CDR3 sequence (DNA): TGTGCCAGCAGTTTTCTCACGAACACCGGGGAGCTGTTTTTT. This sequence encodes CASSFLTNTGELFF.

The CDR3 DNA follows: TGTGCCAGCTCACGCGGGACAGGGACATCCTACGAGCAGTACTTC. Residues: CASSRGTGTSYEQYF. The chain employs TRBV18 and TRBJ2-7, with 9 bases matching TRBD1. The CDR3 loop spans 15 amino acids. Germline lookup yields CDR1 KGHSH and CDR2 LQKENI. Unmatched junction bases numbered 5, after V lost 4 bases and J lost 1 base.

The chain links TRBV2 to TRBJ1-2; D might be TRBD1 (5 bases). Trimming pared 8 bases from V and 4 bases from J, leaving 11 bases between. Germline V gives CDR1 SNHLY, CDR2 FYNNEI. The CDR3 totals 12 residues. In nucleotides, the CDR3 is TGTGCCAGCGGGCCCGGGGGCTATGGCTACACCTTC. Amino acid sequence: CASGPGGYGYTF.

The chain uses TRBV2 and TRBJ2-7; perhaps TRBD1 as D (6 bases). Germline V gene lookup returns CDR1 SNHLY and CDR2 FYNNEI. The CDR3 sequence is 13 residues long. Trimming took 4 bases from V and 7 from J, leaving 14 bases between them. The CDR3: CASSASRDTEQYF. Written as DNA, the CDR3 is TGTGCCAGCAGTGCTTCAAGGGACACTGAGCAGTACTTC.

Only a few counts were recorded for this clone. V usage is TRBV6-1 and J usage is TRBJ1-4; D is uncertain. Per germline, CDR1 MNHNS and CDR2 SASEGT. V was pared by 0 bases and J by 1 base, with 3 bases between. The CDR3 is 14 amino acids. Here the CDR3 DNA reads TGTGCCAGCAGTGAAGCTCGAACTAATGAAAAACTGTTTTTT. Translation gives CASSEARTNEKLFF.

This chain links TRBV18 with TRBJ1-3; D not certain. The V gene's germline CDR1 is KGHSH and CDR2 LQKENI. This CDR3 is 14 amino acids long. V lost 5 bases and J 4 bases, leaving 12 bases between the germline ends. CDR3 region: CASSASGSGNTIYF. As DNA, the CDR3 is TGTGCCAGCTCAGCGTCGGGGAGCGGAAACACCATATATTTT.

The J gene is TRBJ1-2, the V gene TRBV2, with D hard to call. The ends were cut back, 8 bases at V and 0 bases at J, with 13 bases in the middle. The V gene's germline CDR1 is SNHLY and CDR2 FYNNEI. The CDR3 is 14 residues long. The CDR3 sequence is CASSYLQTNYGYTF. The CDR3 nucleotides read TGTGCCAGCTCGTATCTCCAGACTAACTATGGCTACACCTTC.

Of note for this clone: Additional DNA sequences in this sample encode the identical CDR3. The gene calls are TRBV18 and TRBJ2-2, with D possibly TRBD1 on 6 matching bases. Per the germline V gene, CDR1 is KGHSH and CDR2 is LQKENI. This CDR3 is 16 amino acids long. Trimming left V 1 base short and J 2 bases short, with 11 bases between. In DNA form, the CDR3 reads TGTGCCAGCTCACCACTCACAGGGACCAACACCGGGGAGCTGTTTTTT. It encodes CASSPLTGTNTGELFF.

The rearrangement joins TRBV7-8 to TRBJ1-3, with 9 bases identical to TRBD1. This CDR3 spans 17 amino acids. Trimming took 5 bases from V and 1 from J; bases not matched to a gene: 9. Germline V gives CDR1 SGHVS, CDR2 FQNEAQ. CDR3 in amino acids: CASSTRPGQGSGNTIYF. For the CDR3, the DNA is TGTGCCAGCAGCACTCGGCCGGGACAGGGATCTGGAAACACCATATATTTT.